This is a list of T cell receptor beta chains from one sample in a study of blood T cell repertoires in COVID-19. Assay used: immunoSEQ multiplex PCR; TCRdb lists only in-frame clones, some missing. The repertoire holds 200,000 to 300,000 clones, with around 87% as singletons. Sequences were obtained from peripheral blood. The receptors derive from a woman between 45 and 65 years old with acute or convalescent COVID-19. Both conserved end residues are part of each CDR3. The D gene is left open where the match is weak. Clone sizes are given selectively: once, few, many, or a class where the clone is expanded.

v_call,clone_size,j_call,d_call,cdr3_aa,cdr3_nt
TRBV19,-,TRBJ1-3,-,CASTPGTGNTIYF,TGTGCCAGTACCCCAGGGACTGGAAACACCATATATTTT
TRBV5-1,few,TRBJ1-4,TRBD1,CASSLTGDTVEKLFF,TGCGCCAGCAGCCTCACAGGGGACACGGTCGAAAAACTGTTTTTT
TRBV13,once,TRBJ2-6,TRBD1,CASRAYQDRGPGANVLTF,TGTGCCAGCAGGGCTTATCAGGACAGGGGGCCCGGGGCCAACGTCCTGACTTTC
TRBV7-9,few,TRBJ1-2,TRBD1,CASSSPDREVNGYTF,TGTGCCAGCAGCTCCCCCGACAGGGAGGTAAACGGCTACACCTTC
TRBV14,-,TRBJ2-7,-,CASSLISSANYEQYF,TGTGCCAGCAGCCTGATAAGTAGTGCTAACTACGAGCAGTACTTC
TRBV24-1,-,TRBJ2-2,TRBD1,CATSDHGDREGRAGELFF,TGTGCCACCAGTGATCATGGGGACAGGGAAGGTCGGGCCGGGGAGCTGTTTTTT
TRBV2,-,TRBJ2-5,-,CASREYQETQYF,TGTGCCAGCAGAGAGTACCAAGAGACCCAGTACTTC
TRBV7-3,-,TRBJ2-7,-,CASSLRDTSYEQYF,TGTGCCAGCAGCCTTAGGGACACCTCCTACGAGCAGTACTTC
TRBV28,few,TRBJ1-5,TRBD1,CASSSTGNNQPQHF,TGTGCCAGCAGTTCGACAGGGAACAATCAGCCCCAGCATTTT
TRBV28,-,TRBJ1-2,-,CASSLSGAGYGYTF,TGTGCCAGCAGTTTATCAGGGGCGGGCTATGGCTACACCTTC
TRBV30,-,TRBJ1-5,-,CAWSMRGNQPQHF,TGTGCCTGGAGTATGAGGGGCAATCAGCCCCAGCATTTT
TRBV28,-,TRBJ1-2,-,CASSFIGTRGYTF,TGTGCCAGCAGTTTCATTGGTACACGAGGCTACACCTTC
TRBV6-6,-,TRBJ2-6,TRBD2,CASGPSGRYSGANVLTF,TGTGCCAGCGGTCCTAGCGGGAGGTATTCTGGGGCCAACGTCCTGACTTTC
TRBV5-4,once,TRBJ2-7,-,CASSPGTYEQYF,TGTGCCAGCAGCCCCGGTACCTACGAGCAGTACTTC
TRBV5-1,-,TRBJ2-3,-,CASSFGDGTDTQYF,TGCGCCAGCAGCTTTGGAGACGGAACAGATACGCAGTATTTT
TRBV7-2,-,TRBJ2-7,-,CASSPRGVSYEQYF,TGTGCCAGCAGCCCCCGGGGAGTCTCCTACGAGCAGTACTTC
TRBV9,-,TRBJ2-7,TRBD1,CASSAGTGFYEQYF,TGTGCCAGCAGCGCCGGGACAGGGTTCTACGAGCAGTACTTC
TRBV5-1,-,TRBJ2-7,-,CASSSQGGGAYEQYF,TGCGCCAGCAGCTCCCAAGGGGGGGGAGCCTACGAGCAGTACTTC
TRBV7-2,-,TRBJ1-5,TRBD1,CASSPGTGALLSGVMHF,TGTGCCAGCAGCCCCGGGACAGGGGCCCTTTTGTCCGGGGTGATGCATTTT
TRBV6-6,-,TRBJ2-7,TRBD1,CASSEDRGPTYEQYF,TGTGCCAGCAGTGAGGACAGGGGGCCGACCTACGAGCAGTACTTC